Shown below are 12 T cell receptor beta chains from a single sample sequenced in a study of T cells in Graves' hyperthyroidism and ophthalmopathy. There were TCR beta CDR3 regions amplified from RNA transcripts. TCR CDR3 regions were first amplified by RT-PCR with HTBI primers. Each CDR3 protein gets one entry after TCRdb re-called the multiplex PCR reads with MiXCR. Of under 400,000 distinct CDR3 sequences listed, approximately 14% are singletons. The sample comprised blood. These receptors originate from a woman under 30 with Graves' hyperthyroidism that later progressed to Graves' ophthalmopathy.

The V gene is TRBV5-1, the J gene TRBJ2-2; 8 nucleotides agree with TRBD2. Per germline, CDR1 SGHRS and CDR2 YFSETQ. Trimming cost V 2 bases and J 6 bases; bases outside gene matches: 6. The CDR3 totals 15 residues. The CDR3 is CASSFSGKFAGELFF. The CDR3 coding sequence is TGCGCCAGCAGCTTTAGCGGGAAGTTTGCCGGGGAGCTGTTTTTT.

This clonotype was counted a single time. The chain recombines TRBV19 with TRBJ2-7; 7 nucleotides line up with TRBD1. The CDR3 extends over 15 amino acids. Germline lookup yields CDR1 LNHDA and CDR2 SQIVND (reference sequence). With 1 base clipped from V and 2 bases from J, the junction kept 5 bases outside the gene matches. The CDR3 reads CASSIATGTAYEQYF. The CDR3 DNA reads TGTGCCAGTAGTATAGCGACCGGGACAGCCTACGAGCAGTACTTC.

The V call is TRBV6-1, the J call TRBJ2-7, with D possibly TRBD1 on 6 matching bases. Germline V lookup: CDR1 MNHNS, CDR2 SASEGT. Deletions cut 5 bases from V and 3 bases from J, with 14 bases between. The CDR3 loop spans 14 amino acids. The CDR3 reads CASSYGRTDYEQYF. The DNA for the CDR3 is TGTGCCAGCAGTTACGGGCGGACAGACTACGAGCAGTACTTC.

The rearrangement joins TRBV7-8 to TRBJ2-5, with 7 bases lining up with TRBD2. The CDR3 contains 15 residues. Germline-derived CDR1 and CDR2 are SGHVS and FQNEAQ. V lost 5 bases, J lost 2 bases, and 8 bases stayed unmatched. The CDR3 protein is CASSKTSFSQETQYF. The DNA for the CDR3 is TGTGCCAGCAGCAAGACTAGCTTTTCACAAGAGACCCAGTACTTC. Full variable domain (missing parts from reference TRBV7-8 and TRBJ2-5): GAGVSQSPRYKVAKRGQDVALRCDPISGHVSLFWYQQALGQGPEFLTYFQNEAQLDKSGLPSDRFFAERPEGSVSTLKIQRTQQEDSAVYLCASSKTSFSQETQYFGPGTRLLVL.

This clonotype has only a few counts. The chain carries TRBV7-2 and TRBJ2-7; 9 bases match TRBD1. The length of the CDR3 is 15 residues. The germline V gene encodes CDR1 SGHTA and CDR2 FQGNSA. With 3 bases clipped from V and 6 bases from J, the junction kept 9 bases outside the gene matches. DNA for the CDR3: TGTGCCAGCAGCTTGCCCCCGGGACAGGGTCGCGAGCAGTACTTC. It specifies CASSLPPGQGREQYF.

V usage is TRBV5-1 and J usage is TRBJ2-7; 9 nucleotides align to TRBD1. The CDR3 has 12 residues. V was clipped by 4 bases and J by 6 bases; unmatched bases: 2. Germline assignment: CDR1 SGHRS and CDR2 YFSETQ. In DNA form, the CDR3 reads TGCGCCAGCAGCAGGACAGGGGCCGAGCAGTACTTC. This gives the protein CASSRTGAEQYF.

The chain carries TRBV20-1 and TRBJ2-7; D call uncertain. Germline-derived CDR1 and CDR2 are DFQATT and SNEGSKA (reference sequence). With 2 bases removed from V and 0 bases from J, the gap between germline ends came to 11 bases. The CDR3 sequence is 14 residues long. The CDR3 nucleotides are TGCAGTGCTAGAAGGGCGGTCTTCTCCTACGAGCAGTACTTC. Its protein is CSARRAVFSYEQYF.

The DNA for the CDR3 is TGTGCCATCAGTGGCTCGCCTAGCGGCGAGCAGTACTTC. This encodes CAISGSPSGEQYF. The genes are TRBV10-3 and TRBJ2-7; TRBD2 matches 7 bases. Germline V gene data show CDR1 as ENHRY and CDR2 as SYGVKD. V shed 4 bases and J 6 bases; nucleotides not matched to a gene: 6. CDR3 size: 13 residues.

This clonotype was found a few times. DNA for the CDR3: TGTGCCAACCAGACTCCGACAGGACCGAACGACGAGCAGTACTTC. Its protein product is CANQTPTGPNDEQYF. V usage is TRBV9 and J usage is TRBJ2-7, with a possible D match to TRBD1 (6 bases). The ends were cut back, 9 bases at V and 5 bases at J, with 24 bases in the middle. The CDR3 is made up of 15 amino acids. From germline, CDR1 is SGDLS and CDR2 YYNGEE.

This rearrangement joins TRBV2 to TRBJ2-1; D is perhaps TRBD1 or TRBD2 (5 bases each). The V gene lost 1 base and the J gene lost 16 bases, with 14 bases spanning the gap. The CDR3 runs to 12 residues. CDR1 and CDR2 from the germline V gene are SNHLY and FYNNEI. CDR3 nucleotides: TGTGCCAGCAGTGAAGTTCGGGACCGGGGTTTCTTC. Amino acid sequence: CASSEVRDRGFF.

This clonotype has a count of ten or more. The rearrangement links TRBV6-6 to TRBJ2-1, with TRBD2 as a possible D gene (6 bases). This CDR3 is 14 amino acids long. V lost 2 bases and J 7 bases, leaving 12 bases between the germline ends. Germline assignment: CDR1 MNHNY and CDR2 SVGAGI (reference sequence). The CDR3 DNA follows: TGTGCCAGCAGTTACCCTGGGAGGAAAAATGAGCAGTTCTTC. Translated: CASSYPGRKNEQFF.

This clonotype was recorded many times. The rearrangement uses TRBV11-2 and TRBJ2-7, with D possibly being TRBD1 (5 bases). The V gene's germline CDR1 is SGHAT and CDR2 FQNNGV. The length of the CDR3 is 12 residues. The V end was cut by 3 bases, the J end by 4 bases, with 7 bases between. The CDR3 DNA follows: TGTGCCAGCAGCTTCCAGGGATACGAGCAGTACTTC. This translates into CASSFQGYEQYF.